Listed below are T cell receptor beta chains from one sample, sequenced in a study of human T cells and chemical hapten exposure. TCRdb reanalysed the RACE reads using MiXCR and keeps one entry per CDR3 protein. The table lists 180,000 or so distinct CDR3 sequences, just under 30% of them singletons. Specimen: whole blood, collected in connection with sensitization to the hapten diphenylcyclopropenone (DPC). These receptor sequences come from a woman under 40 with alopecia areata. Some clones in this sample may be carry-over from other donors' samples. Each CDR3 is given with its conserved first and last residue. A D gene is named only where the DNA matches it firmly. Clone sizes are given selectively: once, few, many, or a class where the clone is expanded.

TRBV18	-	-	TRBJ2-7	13	CASSPPGGSEQYF	TGTGCCAGCTCACCACCGGGCGGTAGCGAGCAGTACTTC
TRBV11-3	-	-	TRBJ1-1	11	CASSQTGRAFF	TGTGCCAGCAGCCAGACAGGCCGGGCTTTCTTT
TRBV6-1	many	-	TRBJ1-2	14	CASSEVRTSYGYTF	TGTGCCAGCAGTGAAGTTAGGACCAGCTATGGCTACACCTTC
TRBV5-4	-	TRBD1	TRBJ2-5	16	CASSSATGNTPETQYF	TGTGCCAGCAGCTCCGCGACAGGGAATACTCCAGAGACCCAGTACTTC
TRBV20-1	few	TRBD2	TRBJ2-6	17	CSARATGGLFGANVLTF	TGCAGTGCTAGAGCGACGGGGGGATTGTTTGGGGCCAACGTCCTGACTTTC
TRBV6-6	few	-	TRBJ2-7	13	CASSYSPSYEQYF	TGTGCCAGCAGTTATAGTCCCTCCTACGAGCAGTACTTC
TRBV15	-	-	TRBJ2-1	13	CATSNITTPEQFF	TGTGCCACCAGCAACATAACGACGCCTGAGCAGTTCTTC
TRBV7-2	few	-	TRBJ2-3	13	CASTPRRQDTQYF	TGTGCCAGCACCCCCCGACGTCAAGATACGCAGTATTTT
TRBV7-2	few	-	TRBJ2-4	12	CASSPNQGFQYF	TGTGCCAGCAGCCCAAATCAGGGTTTTCAGTACTTC
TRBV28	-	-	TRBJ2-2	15	CASSSGRWNTGELFF	TGTGCCAGCAGTTCAGGGAGATGGAACACCGGGGAGCTGTTTTTT
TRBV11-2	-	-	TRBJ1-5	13	CASSLETGSSQHF	TGTGCCAGCAGCTTAGAAACGGGGAGTTCCCAGCATTTT
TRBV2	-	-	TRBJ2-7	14	CASSEGPGTYEQYF	TGTGCCAGCAGTGAAGGGCCGGGTACCTACGAGCAGTACTTC
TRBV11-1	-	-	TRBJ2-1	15	CASSLSAGSYNEQFF	TGTGCCAGCAGCTTAAGCGCTGGCTCCTACAATGAGCAGTTCTTC
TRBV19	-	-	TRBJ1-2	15	CASTINPRANYGYTF	TGTGCCAGTACAATCAACCCCCGGGCTAACTATGGCTACACCTTC
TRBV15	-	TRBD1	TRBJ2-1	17	CATSRDLWRQGDNEQFF	TGTGCCACCAGCAGAGATCTTTGGAGACAGGGGGACAATGAGCAGTTCTTC
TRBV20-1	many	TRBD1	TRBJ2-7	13	CSAPTTGLYEQYF	TGCAGTGCTCCAACGACAGGGCTCTACGAGCAGTACTTC
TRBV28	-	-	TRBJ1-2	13	CASSFLREEGYTF	TGTGCCAGCAGTTTCTTGAGGGAGGAAGGCTACACCTTC
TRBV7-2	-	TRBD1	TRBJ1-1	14	CASNLQGAPTEAFF	TGTGCCAGCAACCTACAGGGGGCGCCCACTGAAGCTTTCTTT
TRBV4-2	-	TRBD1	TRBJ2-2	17	CASSQELGQGSTGELFF	TGTGCCAGCAGCCAAGAATTGGGACAGGGCAGCACCGGGGAGCTGTTTTTT
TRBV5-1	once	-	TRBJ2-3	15	CASSPLRAGGDTQYF	TGCGCCAGCAGCCCCTTAAGGGCCGGGGGAGATACGCAGTATTTT
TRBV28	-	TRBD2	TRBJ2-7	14	CASSLPGGVYEQYF	TGTGCCAGCAGTTTACCGGGAGGAGTTTACGAGCAGTACTTC
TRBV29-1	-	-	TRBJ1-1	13	CSVKVQKDTEAFF	TGCAGCGTTAAGGTCCAGAAGGACACTGAAGCTTTCTTT
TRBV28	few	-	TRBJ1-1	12	CASGWGFAEAFF	TGTGCCAGCGGGTGGGGTTTCGCTGAAGCTTTCTTT
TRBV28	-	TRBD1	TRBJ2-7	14	CASSLRQGRHEQYF	TGTGCCAGCAGTTTAAGACAGGGGAGGCACGAGCAGTACTTC
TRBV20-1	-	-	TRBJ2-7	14	CSARAREFSYEQYF	TGCAGTGCTAGAGCCAGGGAATTCTCCTACGAGCAGTACTTC
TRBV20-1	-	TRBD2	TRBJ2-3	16	CSASLPSGGFTDTQYF	TGCAGTGCTAGTCTACCTAGCGGGGGGTTCACAGATACGCAGTATTTT
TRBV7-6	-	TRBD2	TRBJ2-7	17	CASSLASSPGTNYEQYF	TGTGCCAGCAGCTTAGCTTCGTCCCCCGGGACTAACTACGAGCAGTACTTC
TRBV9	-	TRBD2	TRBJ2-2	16	CASSARLAGNTGELFF	TGTGCCAGCAGCGCTAGACTAGCGGGAAACACCGGGGAGCTGTTTTTT
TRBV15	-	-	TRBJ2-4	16	CATSRGGDLAKNIQYF	TGTGCCACCAGCAGAGGAGGGGATTTAGCCAAAAACATTCAGTACTTC
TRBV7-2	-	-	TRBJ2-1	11	CASSFMDEQFF	TGTGCCAGCAGCTTTATGGATGAGCAGTTCTTC
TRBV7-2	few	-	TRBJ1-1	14	CASSLDRGGRLAFF	TGTGCCAGCAGCTTAGACCGGGGGGGTCGGCTGGCTTTCTTT
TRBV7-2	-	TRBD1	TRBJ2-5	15	CASSPRTGSRWGQYF	TGTGCCAGCAGCCCGAGGACAGGATCCCGTTGGGGCCAGTACTTC
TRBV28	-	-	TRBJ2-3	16	CASSPLQQTWADTQYF	TGTGCCAGCAGTCCTTTACAACAGACGTGGGCAGATACGCAGTATTTT
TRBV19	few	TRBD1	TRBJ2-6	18	CASSIGTGGISGANVLTF	TGTGCCAGTAGTATCGGGACAGGGGGGATTTCTGGGGCCAACGTCCTGACTTTC
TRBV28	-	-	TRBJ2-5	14	CASEPPGVEETQYF	TGTGCCAGCGAACCGCCGGGAGTAGAAGAGACCCAGTACTTC
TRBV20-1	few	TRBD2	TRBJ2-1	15	CSATPLAASYNEQFF	TGCAGTGCTACGCCACTAGCGGCCTCCTACAATGAGCAGTTCTTC
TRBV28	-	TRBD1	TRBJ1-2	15	CASSPRDREIYGYTF	TGTGCCAGCAGTCCGCGGGACAGGGAAATCTATGGCTACACCTTC
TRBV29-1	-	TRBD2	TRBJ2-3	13	CSVPGLAKDTQYF	TGCAGCGTCCCGGGACTAGCAAAAGATACGCAGTATTTT
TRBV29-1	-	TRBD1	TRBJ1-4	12	CSAGQGNEKLFF	TGCAGCGCTGGACAGGGAAATGAAAAACTGTTTTTT
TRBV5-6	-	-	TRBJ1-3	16	CASSFIRSSSGNTIYF	TGTGCCAGCAGCTTTATAAGGTCGTCCTCTGGAAACACCATATATTTT
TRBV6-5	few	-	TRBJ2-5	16	CASSYGGASKGETQYF	TGTGCCAGCAGTTACGGCGGGGCTAGCAAGGGAGAGACCCAGTACTTC
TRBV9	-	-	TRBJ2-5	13	CASGGGLGETQYF	TGTGCCAGCGGGGGCGGGCTAGGTGAGACCCAGTACTTC
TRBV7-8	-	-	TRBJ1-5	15	CASSVMSNSNQPQHF	TGTGCCAGCAGCGTGATGAGCAATAGCAATCAGCCCCAGCATTTT
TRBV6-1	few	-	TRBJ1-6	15	CASRRGPVQDSPLHF	TGTGCCAGCCGGCGAGGCCCGGTCCAAGATTCACCCCTCCACTTT
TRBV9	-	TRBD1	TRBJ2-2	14	CASSARQGSGELFF	TGTGCCAGCAGCGCCCGACAGGGTTCCGGGGAGCTGTTTTTT
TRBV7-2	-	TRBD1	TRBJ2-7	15	CASTLTQGADYEQYF	TGTGCCAGCACCCTTACACAGGGGGCTGACTACGAGCAGTACTTC
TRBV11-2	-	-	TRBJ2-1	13	CASSSNYYNEQFF	TGTGCCAGCAGCTCGAACTACTACAATGAGCAGTTCTTC
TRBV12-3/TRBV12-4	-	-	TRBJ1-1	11	CASTIGGGSSF	TGTGCCAGCACCATAGGGGGGGGGTCCTCCTTT
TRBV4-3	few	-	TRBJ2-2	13	CASSQVGTGELFF	TGCGCCAGCAGCCAAGTCGGCACCGGGGAGCTGTTTTTT
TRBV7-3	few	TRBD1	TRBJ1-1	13	CASSPGQGHKAFF	TGTGCCAGCAGCCCAGGACAGGGTCACAAAGCTTTCTTT
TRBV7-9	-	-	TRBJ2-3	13	CASSLVGADTQYF	TGTGCCAGCAGCTTAGTGGGAGCAGATACGCAGTATTTT
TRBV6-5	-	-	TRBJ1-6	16	CASSYSAGIDNSPLHF	TGTGCCAGCAGTTACTCAGCAGGGATCGATAATTCACCCCTCCACTTT
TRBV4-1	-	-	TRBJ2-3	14	CASSQPGVTDTQYF	TGCGCCAGCAGCCAACCGGGAGTCACAGATACGCAGTATTTT
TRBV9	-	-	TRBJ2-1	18	CASSVGPDSRQGYNEQFF	TGTGCCAGCAGCGTAGGACCCGACTCCCGCCAGGGATACAATGAGCAGTTCTTC
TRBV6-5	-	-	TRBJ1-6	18	CASSFKDPRSSYNSPLHF	TGTGCCAGCAGTTTTAAGGACCCACGGAGCTCCTATAATTCACCCCTCCACTTT